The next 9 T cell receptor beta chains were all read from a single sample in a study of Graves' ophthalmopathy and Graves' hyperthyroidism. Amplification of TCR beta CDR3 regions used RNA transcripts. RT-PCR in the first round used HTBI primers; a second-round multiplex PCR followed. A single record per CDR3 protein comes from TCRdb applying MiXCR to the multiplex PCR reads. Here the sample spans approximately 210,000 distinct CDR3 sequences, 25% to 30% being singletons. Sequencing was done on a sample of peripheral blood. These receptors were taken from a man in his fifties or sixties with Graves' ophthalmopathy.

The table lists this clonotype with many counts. CDR3 sequence: CAISESTQGKQPQHF. In DNA, the CDR3 is TGTGCCATCAGTGAGTCGACACAGGGGAAGCAGCCCCAGCATTTT. The rearrangement joins TRBV10-3 to TRBJ1-5, with TRBD1 matching over 7 bases. Trimming at V came to 0 bases and at J to 7 bases, leaving 6 bases not matched to a gene. From germline, CDR1 is ENHRY and CDR2 SYGVKD. The CDR3 is made up of 15 amino acids.

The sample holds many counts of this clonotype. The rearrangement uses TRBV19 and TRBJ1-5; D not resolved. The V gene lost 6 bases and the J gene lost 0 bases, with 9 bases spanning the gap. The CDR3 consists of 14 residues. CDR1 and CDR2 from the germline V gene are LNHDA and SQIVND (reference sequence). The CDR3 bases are TGTGCCAGTAGCGGATATTATAGCAATCAGCCCCAGCATTTT. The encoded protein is CASSGYYSNQPQHF. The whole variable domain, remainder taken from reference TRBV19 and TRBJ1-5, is DGGITQSPKYLFRKEGQNVTLSCEQNLNHDAMYWYRQDPGQGLRLIYYSQIVNDFQKGDIAEGYSVSREKKESFPLTVTSAQKNPTAFYLCASSGYYSNQPQHFGDGTRLSIL.

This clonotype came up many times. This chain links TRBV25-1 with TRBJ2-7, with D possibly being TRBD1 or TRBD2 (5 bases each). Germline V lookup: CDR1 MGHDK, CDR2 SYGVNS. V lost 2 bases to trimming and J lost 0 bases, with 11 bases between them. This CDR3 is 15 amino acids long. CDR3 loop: CASSEEGISSYEQYF. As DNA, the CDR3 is TGTGCCAGCAGTGAAGAGGGGATTTCCTCCTACGAGCAGTACTTC.

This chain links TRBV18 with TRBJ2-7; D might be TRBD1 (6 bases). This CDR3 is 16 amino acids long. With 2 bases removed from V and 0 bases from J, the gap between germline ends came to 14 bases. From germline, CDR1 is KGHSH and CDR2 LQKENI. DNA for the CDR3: TGTGCCAGCTCACCAGTAGCAAGGGGGAGCTCCTACGAGCAGTACTTC. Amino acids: CASSPVARGSSYEQYF.

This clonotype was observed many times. The CDR3 spells CASSIVGGSYGYTF. The DNA of the CDR3 is TGTGCCAGTAGTATAGTTGGAGGAAGCTATGGCTACACCTTC. The V gene is TRBV19, the J gene TRBJ1-2; D remains unclear. Germline assignment: CDR1 LNHDA and CDR2 SQIVND (reference sequence). V was pared by 1 base and J by 4 bases, with 10 bases between. This CDR3 contains 14 residues. The full variable domain, completed using reference TRBV19 and TRBJ1-2, is DGGITQSPKYLFRKEGQNVTLSCEQNLNHDAMYWYRQDPGQGLRLIYYSQIVNDFQKGDIAEGYSVSREKKESFPLTVTSAQKNPTAFYLCASSIVGGSYGYTFGSGTRLTVV.

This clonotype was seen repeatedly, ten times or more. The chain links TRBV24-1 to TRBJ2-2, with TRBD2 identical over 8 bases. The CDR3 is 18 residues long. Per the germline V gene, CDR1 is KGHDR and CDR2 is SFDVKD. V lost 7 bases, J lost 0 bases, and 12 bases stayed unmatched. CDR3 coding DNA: TGTGCCACCAGGACATGCGGGAGGCCGTTCGCGAACACCGGGGAGCTGTTTTTT. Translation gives CATRTCGRPFANTGELFF.

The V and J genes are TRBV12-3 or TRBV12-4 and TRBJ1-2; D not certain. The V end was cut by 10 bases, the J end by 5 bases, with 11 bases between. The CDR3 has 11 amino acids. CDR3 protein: CAIRQGYGYTF. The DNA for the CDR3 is TGTGCCATCCGGCAAGGGTATGGCTACACCTTC.

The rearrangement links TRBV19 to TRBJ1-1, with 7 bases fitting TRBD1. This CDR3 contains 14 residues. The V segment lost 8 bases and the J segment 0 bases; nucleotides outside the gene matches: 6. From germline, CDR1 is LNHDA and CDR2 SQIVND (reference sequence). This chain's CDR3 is CASSPDRVNTEAFF. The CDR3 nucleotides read TGTGCCAGTTCGCCAGACAGGGTGAACACTGAAGCTTTCTTT.

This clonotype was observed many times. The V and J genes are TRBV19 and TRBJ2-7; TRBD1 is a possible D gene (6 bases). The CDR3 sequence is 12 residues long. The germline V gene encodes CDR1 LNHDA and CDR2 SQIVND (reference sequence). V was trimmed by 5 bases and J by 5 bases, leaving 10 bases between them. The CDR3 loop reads CASSLQGDEQYF. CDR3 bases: TGTGCCAGTAGTCTACAGGGAGACGAGCAGTACTTC.